This T cell receptor beta chain is drawn from a study of blood T cells in healthy people across ages. Findings and caveats of the study: Percentage of naive T cells showed a strong correlation with TCR beta diversity. Possibly, changes in expanded clonotypes were confounded because donor CMV status was unknown. Roughly linear declines in TCR beta diversity per million T cells occurred with age. The study found more naive CD4+ cells and higher diversity in long-lived than aged donors.

The second PCR ran 7 to 11 cycles with a sample-barcoded 5' primer and J-beta primers. TCRdb reprocessed the 5' RACE reads with MiXCR, giving one entry per CDR3 protein. The table includes more than 800,000 distinct CDR3 sequences, 25% to 30% detected once. The table lists this clonotype with many counts. What it binds is not known. The sample was blood. This receptor was taken from a woman older than 75 in good health.

CDR3 protein: CASSGALGAGYTF. In DNA, the CDR3 is TGTGCCAGCAGTGGCGCCTTAGGGGCGGGCTACACCTTC. This chain joins TRBV28 and TRBJ1-2; D perhaps matches TRBD1 (5 bases). This CDR3 has 13 residues. The V gene lost 5 bases and the J gene lost 8 bases, with 15 bases spanning the gap. Germline V gene data show CDR1 as MDHEN and CDR2 as SYDVKM.